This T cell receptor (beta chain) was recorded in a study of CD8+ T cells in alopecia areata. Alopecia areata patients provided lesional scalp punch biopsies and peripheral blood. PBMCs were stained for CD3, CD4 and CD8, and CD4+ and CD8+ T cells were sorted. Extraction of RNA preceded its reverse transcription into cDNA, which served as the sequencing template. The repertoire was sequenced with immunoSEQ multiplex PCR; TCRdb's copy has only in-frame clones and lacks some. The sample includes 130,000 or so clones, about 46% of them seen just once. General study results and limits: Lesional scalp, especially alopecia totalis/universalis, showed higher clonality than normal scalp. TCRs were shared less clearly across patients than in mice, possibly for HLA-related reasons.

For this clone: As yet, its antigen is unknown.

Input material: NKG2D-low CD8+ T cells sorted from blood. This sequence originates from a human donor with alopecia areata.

CDR3 region: CASISRTGSTPQHF. Here the CDR3 DNA reads TGTGCCAGCATCTCCAGGACAGGCTCAACGCCCCAGCATTTT. The rearrangement joins TRBV27 to TRBJ1-5; TRBD1 matches 7 bases. CDR1 is MNHEY, CDR2 SMNVEV, per germline (reference sequence). The CDR3 runs 14 residues. J gave up 9 bases and V 7 bases, and 12 bases lay outside the gene matches.